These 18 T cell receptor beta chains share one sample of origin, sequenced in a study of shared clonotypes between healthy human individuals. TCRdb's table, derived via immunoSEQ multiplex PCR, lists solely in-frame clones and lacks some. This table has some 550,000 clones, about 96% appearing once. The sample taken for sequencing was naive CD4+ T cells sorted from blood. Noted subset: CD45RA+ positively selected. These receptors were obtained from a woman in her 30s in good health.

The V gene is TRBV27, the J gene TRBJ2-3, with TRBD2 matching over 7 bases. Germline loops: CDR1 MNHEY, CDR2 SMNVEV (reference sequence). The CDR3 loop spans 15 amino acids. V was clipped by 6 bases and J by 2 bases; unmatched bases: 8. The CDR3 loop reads CASRGLGGPTDTQYF. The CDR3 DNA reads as TGTGCCAGCAGGGGGCTGGGAGGGCCCACAGATACGCAGTATTTT.

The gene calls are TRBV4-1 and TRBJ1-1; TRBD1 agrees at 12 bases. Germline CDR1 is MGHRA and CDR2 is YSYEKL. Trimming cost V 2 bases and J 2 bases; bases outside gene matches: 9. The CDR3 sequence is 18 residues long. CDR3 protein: CASSQPLRDRGRNTEAFF. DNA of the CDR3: TGCGCCAGCAGCCAACCCTTACGGGACAGGGGGCGTAACACTGAAGCTTTCTTT.

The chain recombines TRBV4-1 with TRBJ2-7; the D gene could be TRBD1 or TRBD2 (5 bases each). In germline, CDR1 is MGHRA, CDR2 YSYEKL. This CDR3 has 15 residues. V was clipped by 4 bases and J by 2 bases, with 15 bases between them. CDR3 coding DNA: TGCGCCAGCAGCCCGTGGGGGAAAGAAACCTACGAGCAGTACTTC. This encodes CASSPWGKETYEQYF.

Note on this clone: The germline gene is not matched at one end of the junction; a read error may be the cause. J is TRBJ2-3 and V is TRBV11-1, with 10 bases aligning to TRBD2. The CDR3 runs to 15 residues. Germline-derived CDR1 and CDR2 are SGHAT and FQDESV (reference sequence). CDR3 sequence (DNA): TGTGCCAGCAGCCTAGCGGGAGAGGGTACAGATACGCAGTATTTT. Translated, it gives CASSLAGEGTDTQYF.

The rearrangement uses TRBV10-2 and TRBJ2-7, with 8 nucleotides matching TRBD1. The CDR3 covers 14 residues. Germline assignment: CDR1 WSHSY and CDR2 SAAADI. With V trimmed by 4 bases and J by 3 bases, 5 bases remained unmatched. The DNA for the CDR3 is TGCGCCAGCAGTGTCGACAGGGGATTCTACGAGCAGTACTTC. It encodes CASSVDRGFYEQYF.

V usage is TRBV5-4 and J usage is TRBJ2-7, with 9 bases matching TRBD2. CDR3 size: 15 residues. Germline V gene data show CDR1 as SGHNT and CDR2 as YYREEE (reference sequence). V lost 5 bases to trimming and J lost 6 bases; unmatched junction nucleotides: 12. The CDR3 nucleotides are TGTGCCAGCAGTCCAAATAGCGGGAGAAGAGGCGAGCAGTACTTC. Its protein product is CASSPNSGRRGEQYF.

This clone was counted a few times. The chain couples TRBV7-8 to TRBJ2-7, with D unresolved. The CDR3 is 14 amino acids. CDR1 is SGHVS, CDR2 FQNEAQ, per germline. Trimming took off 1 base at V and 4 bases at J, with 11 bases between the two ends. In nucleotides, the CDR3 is TGTGCCAGCAGCTTAGGCGGTCAGGTTTACGAGCAGTACTTC. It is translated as CASSLGGQVYEQYF.

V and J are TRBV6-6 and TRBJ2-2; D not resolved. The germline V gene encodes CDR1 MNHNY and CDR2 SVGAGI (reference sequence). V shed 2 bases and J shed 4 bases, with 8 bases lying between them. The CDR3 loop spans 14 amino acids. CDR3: CASSYGSVTGELFF. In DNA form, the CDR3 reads TGTGCCAGCAGTTACGGCAGTGTCACCGGGGAGCTGTTTTTT.

CDR3 protein: CASSEGGAFFEAFF. The CDR3 nucleotides read TGCGCCAGCAGTGAAGGGGGGGCGTTCTTTGAAGCTTTCTTT. The chain joins TRBV10-2 to TRBJ1-1, with D tentatively TRBD1 (6 bases). Per germline, CDR1 WSHSY and CDR2 SAAADI. The V gene lost 3 bases and the J gene lost 7 bases, with 15 bases spanning the gap. CDR3 length: 14 amino acids.

CDR3 nucleotides: TGTGCCAGCAGCTTGGGTCTCAGGGTTCCTGAAGCTTTCTTT. Its translation: CASSLGLRVPEAFF. The chain combines TRBV5-8 with TRBJ1-1; D may be TRBD1 (5 bases). The V end lost 0 bases, the J end lost 6 bases, and 12 bases lay between the germline ends. CDR3 length: 14 amino acids. Germline assignment: CDR1 SGHTS and CDR2 YDEGEE. Full variable domain (missing parts from reference TRBV5-8 and TRBJ1-1): EAGVTQSPTHLIKTRGQQATLRCSPISGHTSVYWYQQALGLGLQFLLWYDEGEERNRGNFPPRFSGRQFPNYSSELNVNALELEDSALYLCASSLGLRVPEAFFGQGTRLTVV.

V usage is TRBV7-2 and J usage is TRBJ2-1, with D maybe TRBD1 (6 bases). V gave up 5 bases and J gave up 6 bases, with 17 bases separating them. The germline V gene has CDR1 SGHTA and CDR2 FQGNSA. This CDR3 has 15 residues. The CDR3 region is CASSHTGSRGNEQFF. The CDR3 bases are TGTGCCAGCAGCCATACAGGGTCCAGGGGCAATGAGCAGTTCTTC.

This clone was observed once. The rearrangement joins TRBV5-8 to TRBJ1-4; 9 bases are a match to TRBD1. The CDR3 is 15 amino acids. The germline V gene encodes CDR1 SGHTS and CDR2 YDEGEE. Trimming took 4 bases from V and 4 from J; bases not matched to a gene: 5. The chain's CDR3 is CASSRGQGVNEKLFF. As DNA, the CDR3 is TGTGCCAGCAGCCGGGGACAGGGCGTTAATGAAAAACTGTTTTTT.

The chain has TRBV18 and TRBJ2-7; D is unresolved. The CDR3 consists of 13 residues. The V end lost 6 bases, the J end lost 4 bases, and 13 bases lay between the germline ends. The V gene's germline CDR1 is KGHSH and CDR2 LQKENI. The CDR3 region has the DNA TGTGCCAGCTCCCCGCTTGGGAAATACGAGCAGTACTTC. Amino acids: CASSPLGKYEQYF.

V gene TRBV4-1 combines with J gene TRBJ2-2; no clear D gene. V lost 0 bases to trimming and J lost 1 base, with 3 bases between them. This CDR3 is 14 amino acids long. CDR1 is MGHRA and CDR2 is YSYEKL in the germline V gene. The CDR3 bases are TGCGCCAGCAGCCAAGATGGGAACACCGGGGAGCTGTTTTTT. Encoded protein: CASSQDGNTGELFF.

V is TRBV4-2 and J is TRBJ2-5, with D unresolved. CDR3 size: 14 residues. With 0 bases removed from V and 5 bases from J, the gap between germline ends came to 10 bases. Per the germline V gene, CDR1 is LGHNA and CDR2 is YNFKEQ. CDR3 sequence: CASSQDRSSETQYF. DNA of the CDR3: TGTGCCAGCAGCCAAGATCGATCTAGTGAGACCCAGTACTTC.

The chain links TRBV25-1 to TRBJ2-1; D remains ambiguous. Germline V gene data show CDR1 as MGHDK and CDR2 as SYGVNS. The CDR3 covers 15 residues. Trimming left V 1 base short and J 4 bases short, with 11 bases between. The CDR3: CASSELSGRYNEQFF. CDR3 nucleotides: TGTGCCAGCAGTGAATTGTCAGGAAGATACAATGAGCAGTTCTTC.

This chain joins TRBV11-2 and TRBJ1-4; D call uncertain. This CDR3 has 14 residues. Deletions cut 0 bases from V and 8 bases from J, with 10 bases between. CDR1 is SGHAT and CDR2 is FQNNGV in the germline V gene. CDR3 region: CASSLDVSLEKLFF. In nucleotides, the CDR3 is TGTGCCAGCAGCTTAGATGTGAGTCTAGAAAAACTGTTTTTT.

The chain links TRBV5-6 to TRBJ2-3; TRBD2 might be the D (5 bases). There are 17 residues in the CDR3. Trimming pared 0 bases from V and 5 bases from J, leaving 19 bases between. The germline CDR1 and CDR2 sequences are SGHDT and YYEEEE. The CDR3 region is CASSLGVGVMSEDTQYF. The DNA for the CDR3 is TGTGCCAGCAGCTTGGGAGTCGGGGTTATGAGTGAAGATACGCAGTATTTT.